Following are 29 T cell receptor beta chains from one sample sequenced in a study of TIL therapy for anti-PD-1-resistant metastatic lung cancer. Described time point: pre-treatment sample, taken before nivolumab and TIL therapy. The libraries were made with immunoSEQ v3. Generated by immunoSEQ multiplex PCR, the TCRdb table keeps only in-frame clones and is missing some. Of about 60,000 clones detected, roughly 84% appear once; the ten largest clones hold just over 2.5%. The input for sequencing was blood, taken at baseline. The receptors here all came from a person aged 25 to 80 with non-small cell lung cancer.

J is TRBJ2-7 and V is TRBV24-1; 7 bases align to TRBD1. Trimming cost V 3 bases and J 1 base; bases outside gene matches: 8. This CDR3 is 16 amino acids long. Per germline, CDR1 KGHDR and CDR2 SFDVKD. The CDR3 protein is CATSDHLTGKSYEQYF. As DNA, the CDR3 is TGTGCCACCAGTGATCACCTGACAGGGAAGTCCTACGAGCAGTACTTC.

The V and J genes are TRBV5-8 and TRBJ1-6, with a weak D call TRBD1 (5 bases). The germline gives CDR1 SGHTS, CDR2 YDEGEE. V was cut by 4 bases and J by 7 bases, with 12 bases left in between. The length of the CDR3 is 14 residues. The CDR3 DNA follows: TGTGCCAGCAGCGCCGGGACTATAAATTCACCCCTCCACTTT. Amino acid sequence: CASSAGTINSPLHF. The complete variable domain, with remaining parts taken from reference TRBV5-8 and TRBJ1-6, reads EAGVTQSPTHLIKTRGQQATLRCSPISGHTSVYWYQQALGLGLQFLLWYDEGEERNRGNFPPRFSGRQFPNYSSELNVNALELEDSALYLCASSAGTINSPLHFGNGTRLTVT.

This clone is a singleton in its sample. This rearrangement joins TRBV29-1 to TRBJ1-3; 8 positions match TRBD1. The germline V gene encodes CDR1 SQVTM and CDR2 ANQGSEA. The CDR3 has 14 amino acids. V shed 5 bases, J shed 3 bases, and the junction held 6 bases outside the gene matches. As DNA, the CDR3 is TGCAGCGTTCAAGGACAGGGCAGTGGAAACACCATATATTTT. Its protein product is CSVQGQGSGNTIYF.

CDR3 nucleotide sequence: TGCGCCAGCACTGGGGGCAGTGAAGCTTTCTTT. As protein: CASTGGSEAFF. V gene TRBV4-1 combines with J gene TRBJ1-1, with D possibly TRBD1 on 6 matching bases. The length of the CDR3 is 11 residues. The V and J ends lost 7 bases and 7 bases respectively, with 10 bases between them. The V gene's germline CDR1 is MGHRA and CDR2 YSYEKL.

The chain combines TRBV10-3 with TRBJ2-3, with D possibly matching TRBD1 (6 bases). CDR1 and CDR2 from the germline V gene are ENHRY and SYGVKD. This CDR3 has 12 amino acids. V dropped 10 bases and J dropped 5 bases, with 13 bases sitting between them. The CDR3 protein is CASRGLGDTQYF. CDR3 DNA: TGTGCCAGCAGGGGTTTGGGAGATACGCAGTATTTT.

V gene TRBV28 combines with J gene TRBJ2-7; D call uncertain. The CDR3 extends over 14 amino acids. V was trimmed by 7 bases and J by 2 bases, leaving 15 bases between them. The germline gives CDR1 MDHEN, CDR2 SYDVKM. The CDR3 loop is CASTFLTGPYEQYF. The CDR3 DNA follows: TGTGCCAGCACTTTTCTAACGGGCCCCTACGAGCAGTACTTC.

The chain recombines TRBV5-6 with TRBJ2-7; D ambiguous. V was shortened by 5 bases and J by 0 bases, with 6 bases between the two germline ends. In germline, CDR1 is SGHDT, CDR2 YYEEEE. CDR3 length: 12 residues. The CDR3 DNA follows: TGTGCCAGCAGTTCTCTCTCCTACGAGCAGTACTTC. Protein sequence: CASSSLSYEQYF.

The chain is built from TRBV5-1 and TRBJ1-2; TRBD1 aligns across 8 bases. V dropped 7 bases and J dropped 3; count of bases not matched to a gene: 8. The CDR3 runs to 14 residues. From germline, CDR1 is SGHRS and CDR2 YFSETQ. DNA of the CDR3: TGCGCCAGCGGACTGACAGGGGATGACTATGGCTACACCTTC. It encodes CASGLTGDDYGYTF.

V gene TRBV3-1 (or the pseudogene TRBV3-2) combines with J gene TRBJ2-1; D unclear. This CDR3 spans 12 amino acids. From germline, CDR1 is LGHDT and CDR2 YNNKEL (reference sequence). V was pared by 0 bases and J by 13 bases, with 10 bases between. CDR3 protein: CASSQDGVVQFF. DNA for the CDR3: TGTGCCAGCAGCCAAGATGGAGTAGTCCAGTTCTTC.

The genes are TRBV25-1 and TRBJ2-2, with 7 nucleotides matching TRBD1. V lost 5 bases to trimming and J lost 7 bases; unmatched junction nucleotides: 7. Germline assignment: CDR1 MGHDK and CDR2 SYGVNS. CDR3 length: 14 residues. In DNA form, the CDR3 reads TGTGCCAGCAGTTTGACAGGGTGGGGCGGGGAGCTGTTTTTT. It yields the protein CASSLTGWGGELFF. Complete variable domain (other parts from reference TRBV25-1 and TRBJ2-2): EADIYQTPRYLVIGTGKKITLECSQTMGHDKMYWYQQDPGMELHLIHYSYGVNSTEKGDLSSESTVSRIRTEHFPLTLESARPSHTSQYLCASSLTGWGGELFFGEGSRLTVL.

The CDR3 protein is CASSYGQNTDTQYF. As DNA, the CDR3 is TGTGCCAGCAGTTACGGACAGAACACAGATACGCAGTATTTT. This chain connects TRBV6-5 to TRBJ2-3; weak D call: TRBD1 (6 bases). Per the germline V gene, CDR1 is MNHEY and CDR2 is SVGAGI. This CDR3 is 14 amino acids long. The V gene lost 2 bases and the J gene lost 2 bases, with 8 bases spanning the gap.

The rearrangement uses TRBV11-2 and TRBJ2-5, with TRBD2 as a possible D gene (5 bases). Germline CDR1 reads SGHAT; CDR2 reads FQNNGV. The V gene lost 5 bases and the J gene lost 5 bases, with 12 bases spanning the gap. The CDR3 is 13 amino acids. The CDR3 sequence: CASSRGLQETQYF. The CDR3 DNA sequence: TGTGCCAGCAGCCGTGGACTGCAGGAGACCCAGTACTTC.

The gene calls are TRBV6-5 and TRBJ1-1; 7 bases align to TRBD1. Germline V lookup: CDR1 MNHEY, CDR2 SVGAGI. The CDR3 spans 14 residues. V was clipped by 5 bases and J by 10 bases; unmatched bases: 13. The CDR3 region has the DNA TGTGCCAGCAGTCTACAGGGGATCGGGTTTGGAGCTTTCTTT. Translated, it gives CASSLQGIGFGAFF.

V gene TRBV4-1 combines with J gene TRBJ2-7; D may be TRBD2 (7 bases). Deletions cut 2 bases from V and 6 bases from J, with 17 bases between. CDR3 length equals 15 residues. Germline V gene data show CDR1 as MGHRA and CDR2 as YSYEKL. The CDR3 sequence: CASSQPFGGLGEQYF. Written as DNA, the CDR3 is TGCGCCAGCAGCCAACCTTTCGGGGGGCTCGGCGAGCAGTACTTC.

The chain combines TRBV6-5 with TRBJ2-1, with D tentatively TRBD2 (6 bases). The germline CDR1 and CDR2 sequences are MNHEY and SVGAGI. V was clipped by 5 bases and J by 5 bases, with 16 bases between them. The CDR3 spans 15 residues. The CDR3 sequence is CASSMLANLNNEQFF. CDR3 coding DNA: TGTGCCAGCAGTATGCTAGCGAACCTAAACAATGAGCAGTTCTTC.

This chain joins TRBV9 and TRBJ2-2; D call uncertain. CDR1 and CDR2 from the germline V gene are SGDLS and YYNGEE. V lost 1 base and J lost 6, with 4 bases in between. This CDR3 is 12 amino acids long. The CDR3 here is CASSVSAGELFF. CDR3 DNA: TGTGCCAGCAGCGTAAGCGCCGGGGAGCTGTTTTTT.

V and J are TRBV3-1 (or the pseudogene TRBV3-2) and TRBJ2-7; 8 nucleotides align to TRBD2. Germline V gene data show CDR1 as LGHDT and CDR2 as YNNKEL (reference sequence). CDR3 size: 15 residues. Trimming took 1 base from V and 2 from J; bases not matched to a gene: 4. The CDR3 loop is CASSQGTGGPYEQYF. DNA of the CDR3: TGTGCCAGCAGCCAAGGGACGGGAGGGCCCTACGAGCAGTACTTC.

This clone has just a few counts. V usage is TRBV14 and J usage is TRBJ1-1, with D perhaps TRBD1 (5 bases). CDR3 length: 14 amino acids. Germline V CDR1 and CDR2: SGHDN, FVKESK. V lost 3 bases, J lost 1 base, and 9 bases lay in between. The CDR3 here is CASSQGGGNTEAFF. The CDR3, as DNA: TGTGCCAGCAGCCAGGGCGGGGGGAACACTGAAGCTTTCTTT. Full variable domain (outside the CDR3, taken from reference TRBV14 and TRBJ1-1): EAGVTQFPSHSVIEKGQTVTLRCDPISGHDNLYWYRRVMGKEIKFLLHFVKESKQDESGMPNNRFLAERTGGTYSTLKVQPAELEDSGVYFCASSQGGGNTEAFFGQGTRLTVV.

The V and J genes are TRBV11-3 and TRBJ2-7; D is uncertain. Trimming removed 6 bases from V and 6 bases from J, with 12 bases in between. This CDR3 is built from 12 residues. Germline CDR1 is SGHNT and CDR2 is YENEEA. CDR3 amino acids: CASSGLSSEQYF. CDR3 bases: TGTGCCAGCAGTGGGCTATCGTCCGAGCAGTACTTC.

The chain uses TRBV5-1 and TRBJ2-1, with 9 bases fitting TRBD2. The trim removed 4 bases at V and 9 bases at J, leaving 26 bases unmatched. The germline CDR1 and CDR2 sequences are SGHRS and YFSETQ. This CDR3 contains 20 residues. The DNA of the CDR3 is TGCGCCAGCAGCGGCTTCATAGCGGGAGACTCGACTAGCCGGAGTAGTGAGCAGTTCTTC. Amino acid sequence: CASSGFIAGDSTSRSSEQFF.

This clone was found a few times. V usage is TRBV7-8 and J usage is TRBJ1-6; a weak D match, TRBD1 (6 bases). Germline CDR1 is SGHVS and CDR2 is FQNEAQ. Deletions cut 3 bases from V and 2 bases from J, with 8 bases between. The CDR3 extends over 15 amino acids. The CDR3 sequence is CASSFGGAYNSPLHF. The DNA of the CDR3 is TGTGCCAGCAGCTTCGGGGGCGCCTATAATTCACCCCTCCACTTT.

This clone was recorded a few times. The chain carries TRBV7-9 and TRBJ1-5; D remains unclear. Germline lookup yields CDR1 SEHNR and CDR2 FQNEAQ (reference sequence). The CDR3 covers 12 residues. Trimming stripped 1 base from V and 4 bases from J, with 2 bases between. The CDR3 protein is CASSLGNQPQHF. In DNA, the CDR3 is TGTGCCAGCAGCTTAGGTAATCAGCCCCAGCATTTT.

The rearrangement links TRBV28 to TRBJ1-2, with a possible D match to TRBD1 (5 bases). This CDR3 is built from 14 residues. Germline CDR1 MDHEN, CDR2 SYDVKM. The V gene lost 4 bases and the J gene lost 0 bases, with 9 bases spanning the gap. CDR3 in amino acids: CASSSRGPNYGYTF. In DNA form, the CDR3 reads TGTGCCAGCAGTTCCCGGGGCCCTAACTATGGCTACACCTTC.

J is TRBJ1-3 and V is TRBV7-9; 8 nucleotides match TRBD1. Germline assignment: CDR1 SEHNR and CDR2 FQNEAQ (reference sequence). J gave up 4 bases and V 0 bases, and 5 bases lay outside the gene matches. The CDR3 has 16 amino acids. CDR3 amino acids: CASSLADRATGNTIYF. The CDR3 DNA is TGTGCCAGCAGCTTAGCGGACAGGGCTACCGGAAACACCATATATTTT. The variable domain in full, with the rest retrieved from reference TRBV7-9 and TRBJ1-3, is DTGVSQNPRHKITKRGQNVTFRCDPISEHNRLYWYRQTLGQGPEFLTYFQNEAQLEKSRLLSDRFSAERPKGSFSTLEIQRTEQGDSAMYLCASSLADRATGNTIYFGEGSWLTVV.

In DNA, the CDR3 is TGTGCTAGTGGCCAAATACCCTCTGGGGCCAACGTCCTGACTTTC. Amino acids: CASGQIPSGANVLTF. The V gene is TRBV12-5, the J gene TRBJ2-6, with no clear D. Germline CDR1 and CDR2: LGHNT and FRNRAP. This CDR3 contains 15 residues. Trimming cost V 6 bases and J 0 bases, with 9 bases left between them. The variable domain in full, completed from reference TRBV12-5 and TRBJ2-6, reads DARVTQTPRHKVTEMGQEVTMRCQPILGHNTVFWYRQTMMQGLELLAYFRNRAPLDDSGMPKDRFSAEMPDATLATLKIQPSEPRDSAVYFCASGQIPSGANVLTFGAGSRLTVL.

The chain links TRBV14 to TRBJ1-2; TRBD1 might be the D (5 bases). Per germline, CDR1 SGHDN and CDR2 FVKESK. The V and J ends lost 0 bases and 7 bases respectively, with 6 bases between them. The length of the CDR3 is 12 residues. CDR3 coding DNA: TGTGCCAGCAGCCAAGACAGGGTTGGCTACACCTTC. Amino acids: CASSQDRVGYTF.

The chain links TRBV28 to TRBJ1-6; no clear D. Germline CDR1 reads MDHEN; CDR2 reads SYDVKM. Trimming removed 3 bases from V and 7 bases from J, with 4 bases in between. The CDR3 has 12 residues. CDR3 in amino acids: CASSLANSPLHF. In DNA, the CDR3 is TGTGCCAGCAGTTTGGCCAATTCACCCCTCCACTTT.

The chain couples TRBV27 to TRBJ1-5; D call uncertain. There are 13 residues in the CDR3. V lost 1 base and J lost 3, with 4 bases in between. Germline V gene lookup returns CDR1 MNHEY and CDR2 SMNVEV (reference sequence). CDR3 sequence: CASSLWPNQPQHF. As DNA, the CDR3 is TGTGCCAGCAGTTTATGGCCCAATCAGCCCCAGCATTTT.

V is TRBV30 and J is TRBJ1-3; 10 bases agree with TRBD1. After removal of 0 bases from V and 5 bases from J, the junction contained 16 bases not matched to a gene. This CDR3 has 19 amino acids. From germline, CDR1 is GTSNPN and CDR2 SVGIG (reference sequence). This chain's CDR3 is CAWSVMPGTGESTRNTIYF. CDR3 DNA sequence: TGTGCCTGGAGTGTAATGCCGGGGACAGGGGAATCAACTAGAAACACCATATATTTT. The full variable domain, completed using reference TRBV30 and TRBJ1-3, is SQTIHQWPATLVQPVGSPLSLECTVEGTSNPNLYWYRQAAGRGLQLLFYSVGIGQISSEVPQNLSASRPQDRQFILSSKKLLLSDSGFYLCAWSVMPGTGESTRNTIYFGEGSWLTVV.